The clone carrying this T cell receptor beta chain was recorded only once. This record belongs to a study of T cell changes during pregnancy in multiple sclerosis. CDR3 length: 15 amino acids. CDR1 SGHTA and CDR2 FQGTGA come from the germline V gene. The V and J ends lost 6 bases and 6 bases respectively, with 21 bases between them. Produced via immunoSEQ multiplex PCR; TCRdb's table is partial and in-frame only. The table includes around 21,000 clones, about 85% detected once. The TCR sequence derives from a female donor in good health, enrolled as a control in a pregnancy study. The chain is built from TRBV7-3 and TRBJ2-7, with D perhaps TRBD2 (6 bases). This sample comprised CD8+ T cells from peripheral blood mononuclear cells, obtained in the third trimester of pregnancy. CDR3 nucleotides: TGTGCCAGCAGTTCGAACGGGGGAGCATACATCGAGCAGTACTTC. Its protein is CASSSNGGAYIEQYF. The complete variable domain, with remaining parts taken from reference TRBV7-3 and TRBJ2-7, reads GAGVSQTPSNKVTEKGKYVELRCDPISGHTALYWYRQSLGQGPEFLIYFQGTGAADDSGLPNDRFFAVRPEGSVSTLKIQRTERGDSAVYLCASSSNGGAYIEQYFGPGTRLTVT.